This entry concerns a single TCR beta chain. These data are taken from a study of STAT5B mutations in CD4+ large granular lymphocyte leukemia. Germline values: CDR1 SGHTA, CDR2 FQGNSA. This CDR3 spans 15 amino acids. V lost 2 bases and J lost 3, with 10 bases in between. Here immunoSEQ multiplex PCR was the method, and the copy in TCRdb shows in-frame clones only, minus some. The sample has tens of thousands of clones, approximately 79% seen once. Sample: CD4+ T cells from blood buffy coats. The chain uses TRBV7-2 and TRBJ2-2, with a possible D match to TRBD2 (6 bases). This clonotype was sampled from a human donor in good health. The CDR3 DNA reads as TGTGCCAGCAGCTTATACGGGGGTGACACCGGGGAGCTGTTTTTT. Its translation: CASSLYGGDTGELFF.